The T cell receptor beta chain under discussion was sequenced for a study of control samples from healthy donors and cancer patients. The CDR3 loop spans 16 amino acids. After removal of 10 bases from V and 2 bases from J, the junction contained 13 bases not matched to a gene. Germline CDR1 MNHEY, CDR2 SMNVEV (reference sequence). The assay was immunoSEQ multiplex PCR, and TCRdb's table has in-frame clones only and misses some. The sample includes around 74,000 clones, roughly 92% of them seen just once. The TCR originated in a woman aged 60-75 years in good health. The sample consisted of blood. The chain recombines TRBV27 with TRBJ2-3, with TRBD2 identical over 9 bases. CDR3 residues: CATKFRGTSYTDTQYF. The CDR3 DNA is TGTGCCACAAAATTCCGCGGGACTAGCTACACAGATACGCAGTATTTT.